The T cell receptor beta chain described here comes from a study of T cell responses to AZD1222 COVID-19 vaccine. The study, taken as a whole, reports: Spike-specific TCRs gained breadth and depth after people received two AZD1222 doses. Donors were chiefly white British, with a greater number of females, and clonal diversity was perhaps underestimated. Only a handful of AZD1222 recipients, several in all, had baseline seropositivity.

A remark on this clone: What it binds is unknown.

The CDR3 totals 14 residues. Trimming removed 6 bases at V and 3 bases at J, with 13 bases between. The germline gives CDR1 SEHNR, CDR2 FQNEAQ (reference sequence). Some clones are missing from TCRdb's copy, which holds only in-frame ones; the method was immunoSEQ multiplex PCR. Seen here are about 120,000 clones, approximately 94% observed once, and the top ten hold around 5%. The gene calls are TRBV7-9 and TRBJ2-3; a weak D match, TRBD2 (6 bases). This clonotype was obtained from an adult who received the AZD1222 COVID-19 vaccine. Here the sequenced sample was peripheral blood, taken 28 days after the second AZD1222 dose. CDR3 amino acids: CASSWAGSTDTQYF. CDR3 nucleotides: TGTGCCAGCAGTTGGGCGGGGTCTACAGATACGCAGTATTTT.